This TCR beta chain came from a study of tumor and adjacent non-tumor tissue in lung cancer. This sample's RNA came from whole unsorted tissue. Distant lung tissue was collected more than 3 cm away from the tumor edge. TCRbeta libraries were built with three rounds of nested PCR, modified from ARM-PCR. A single record per CDR3 protein comes from TCRdb applying MiXCR to the multiplex PCR reads. Here the sample spans roughly 43,000 distinct CDR3 sequences, around three fifths being singletons. Remarks on this clonotype: A read error is possible here, since a much larger clone lies one base away.

Sequenced input: distant non-tumor lung tissue. This TCR came from a man in his fifties or sixties with non-small cell lung cancer.

CDR3: CDSSLEPQGQPQHF. The CDR3 coding sequence is TGTGACAGCAGCTTAGAACCTCAGGGACAGCCCCAGCATTTT. The V and J genes are TRBV7-8 and TRBJ1-5; tentatively, D is TRBD1 (5 bases). Germline V CDR1 and CDR2: SGHVS, FQNEAQ. This CDR3 spans 14 amino acids.